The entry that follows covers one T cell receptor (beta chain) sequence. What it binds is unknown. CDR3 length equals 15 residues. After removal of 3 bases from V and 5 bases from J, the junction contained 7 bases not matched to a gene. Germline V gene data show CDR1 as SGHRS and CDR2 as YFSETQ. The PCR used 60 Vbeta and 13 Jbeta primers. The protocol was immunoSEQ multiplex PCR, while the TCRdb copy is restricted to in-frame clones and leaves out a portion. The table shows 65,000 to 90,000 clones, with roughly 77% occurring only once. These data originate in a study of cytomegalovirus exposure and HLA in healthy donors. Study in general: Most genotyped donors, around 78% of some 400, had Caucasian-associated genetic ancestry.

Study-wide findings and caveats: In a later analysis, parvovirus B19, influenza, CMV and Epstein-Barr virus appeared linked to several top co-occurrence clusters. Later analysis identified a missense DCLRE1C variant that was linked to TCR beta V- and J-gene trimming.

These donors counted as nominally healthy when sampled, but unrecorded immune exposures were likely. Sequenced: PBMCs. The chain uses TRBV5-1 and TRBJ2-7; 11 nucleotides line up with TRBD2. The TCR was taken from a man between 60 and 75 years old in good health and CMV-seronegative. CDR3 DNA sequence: TGCGCCAGCAGCTCCATAGCGGGGGGGTCTAACGAGCAGTACTTC. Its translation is CASSSIAGGSNEQYF.